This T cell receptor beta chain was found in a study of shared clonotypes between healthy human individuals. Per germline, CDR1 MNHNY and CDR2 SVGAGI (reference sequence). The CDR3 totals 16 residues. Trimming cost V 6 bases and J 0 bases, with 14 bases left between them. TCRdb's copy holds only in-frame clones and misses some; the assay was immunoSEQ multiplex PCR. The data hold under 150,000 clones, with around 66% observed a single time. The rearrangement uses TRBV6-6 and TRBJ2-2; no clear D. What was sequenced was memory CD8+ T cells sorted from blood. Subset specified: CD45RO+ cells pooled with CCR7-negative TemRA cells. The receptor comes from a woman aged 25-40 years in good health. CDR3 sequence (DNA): TGTGCCAGCAGCCAGTACGTGCTATCGAACACCGGGGAGCTGTTTTTT. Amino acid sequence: CASSQYVLSNTGELFF.